These T cell receptor beta chains were read from a single sample in a study of blood T cells in healthy people across ages. TCRdb reanalysed the 5' RACE reads using MiXCR and keeps one entry per CDR3 protein. Found here are about 640,000 distinct CDR3 sequences, under 65% of them singletons; the top ten hold 30% to 40%. The specimen sequenced was blood. These receptors all stem from a man aged 55 to 69 in good health. Both conserved end residues are part of each CDR3. Each record gives: J gene, D gene, CDR3 length, clone size, V gene, CDR3 protein, CDR3 DNA. D genes are given only for firm matches. A clone size is listed for some rows: how often the clone was seen (once, few, many), or a class if it is expanded.

>TRBJ2-2|TRBD2|13|.|TRBV6-1
CATSGGPTGELFF
TGTGCCACCAGCGGGGGGCCTACCGGGGAGCTGTTTTTT
>TRBJ2-7|TRBD1|16|few|TRBV27
CASSLSRDRGAYEQYF
TGTGCCAGCAGTTTATCAAGGGACAGGGGAGCCTACGAGCAGTACTTC
>TRBJ2-5|.|15|.|TRBV11-2
CASSFRGTEQETQYF
TGTGCCAGCAGCTTCCGCGGGACAGAGCAAGAGACCCAGTACTTC
>TRBJ2-7|TRBD2|14|.|TRBV29-1
CSVTQGLAAYEQYF
TGCAGCGTCACCCAGGGACTAGCGGCCTACGAGCAGTACTTC
>TRBJ2-4|.|14|.|TRBV12-3/TRBV12-4
CASSLGGAKNIQYF
TGTGCCAGCAGTTTAGGGGGGGCCAAAAACATTCAGTACTTC
>TRBJ2-1|.|15|.|TRBV5-1
CASSISGSPYNEQFF
TGCGCCAGCAGCATTAGCGGTTCCCCCTACAATGAGCAGTTCTTC
>TRBJ2-5|TRBD2|16|.|TRBV5-1
CASSATSGAIGETQYF
TGCGCCAGCAGCGCGACTAGCGGGGCCATTGGGGAGACCCAGTACTTC
>TRBJ2-5|TRBD2|14|once|TRBV9
CASSVSGGSNEQYF
TGTGCCAGCAGCGTAAGCGGGGGGAGCAATGAGCAGTACTTC
>TRBJ2-1|.|15|.|TRBV5-5
CASSLDRVRNNEQFF
TGTGCCAGCAGCTTGGACAGGGTGAGGAACAATGAGCAGTTCTTC
>TRBJ2-1|.|14|.|TRBV11-2
CASSLARGAGEQFF
TGTGCCAGCAGCTTAGCCCGGGGGGCGGGTGAGCAGTTCTTC
>TRBJ2-1|TRBD1|16|.|TRBV5-4
CASSPGGTGAYNEQFF
TGTGCCAGCAGCCCGGGCGGGACAGGGGCGTACAATGAGCAGTTCTTC
>TRBJ2-3|.|14|.|TRBV10-3
CAISGGPSTDTQYF
TGTGCCATCAGTGGGGGGCCGAGCACAGATACGCAGTATTTT
>TRBJ2-5|.|14|once|TRBV4-2
CASSPGGGGETQYF
TGTGCCAGCAGCCCGGGAGGAGGGGGAGAGACCCAGTACTTC
>TRBJ2-7|.|14|few|TRBV18
CASSPGQENYEQYF
TGTGCCAGCTCACCAGGGCAGGAGAACTACGAGCAGTACTTC
>TRBJ2-5|.|13|.|TRBV5-1
CASSWSLQETQYF
TGCGCCAGCAGCTGGTCCCTTCAAGAGACCCAGTACTTC
>TRBJ2-4|.|14|.|TRBV11-2
CASSPNRAKNIQYF
TGTGCCAGCAGCCCAAACAGGGCCAAAAACATTCAGTACTTC
>TRBJ2-7|.|14|many|TRBV21-1
CASSSDETDYEQYF
TGTGCCAGCAGCAGCGATGAGACAGATTACGAGCAGTACTTC